Listed below are T cell receptor beta chains from one sample, sequenced in a study of blood T cell repertoires in COVID-19. Libraries were prepared by immunoSEQ multiplex PCR; TCRdb keeps only in-frame clonotypes and omits some of them. The data show about 200,000 clones, roughly 90% seen once. Sequenced sample: peripheral blood. The source of these receptors is a middle-aged woman with acute or convalescent COVID-19. CDR3s include the opening cysteine and the closing phenylalanine or tryptophan. A D gene is named only where the DNA matches it firmly. Expanded clones get a size class; other rows say once, few or many, or leave the size out.

j_gene,abundance,len,d_gene,v_gene,CDR3nt,CDR3aa
TRBJ1-2,once,15,TRBD1,TRBV19,TGTGCCAGTAGTAGCACATTTCAGGGGGAGTATGGCTACACCTTC,CASSSTFQGEYGYTF
TRBJ2-1,.,15,.,TRBV25-1,TGTGCCAGCAGTGAATACACGAGCTCCTACAATGAGCAGTTCTTC,CASSEYTSSYNEQFF
TRBJ2-3,.,14,.,TRBV12-5,TGTGCTAGTGGCCGACTGTCGGACACAGATACGCAGTATTTT,CASGRLSDTDTQYF
TRBJ2-2,.,15,TRBD1,TRBV5-8,TGTGCCAGCAGTCGACAGGGGGCGAACGGCGGGGAGCTGTTTTTT,CASSRQGANGGELFF
TRBJ1-2,.,14,TRBD1,TRBV4-2,TGTGCCAGCAGCCAAGGGACAGGGTTCTATGGCTACACCTTC,CASSQGTGFYGYTF
TRBJ2-3,.,16,TRBD1,TRBV5-1,TGCGCCAGCAGCCCTCTGGGACAGCCAGTCACAGATACGCAGTATTTT,CASSPLGQPVTDTQYF
TRBJ1-2,few,14,.,TRBV4-1,TGCGCCAGCAGCCAAGTGGGGGAGGGCTATGGCTACACCTTC,CASSQVGEGYGYTF
TRBJ1-1,.,15,TRBD1,TRBV5-8,TGTGCCAGCAGCCTCCGGACAGGGGGAGGGATTAAAGCTTTCTTT,CASSLRTGGGIKAFF
TRBJ2-3,.,14,.,TRBV19,TGTGCCGTACGGGGGGCTTCGGGCACAGATACGCAGTATTTT,CAVRGASGTDTQYF
TRBJ2-3,.,18,TRBD2,TRBV3-1/TRBV3-2,TGTGCCAGCAGCCAAGGAATTAGGCGGGGGGGTGGGGTAGATACGCAGTATTTT,CASSQGIRRGGGVDTQYF
TRBJ1-6,.,16,.,TRBV19,TGTGCCAGTAGTGTACGACACGGGGGAGTCAATTCACCCCTCCACTTT,CASSVRHGGVNSPLHF
TRBJ2-3,.,14,TRBD2,TRBV11-3,TGTGCCAGCAGCTTCTCCGGGACTAGCGGTACGCAGTATTTT,CASSFSGTSGTQYF
TRBJ2-3,.,18,TRBD2,TRBV7-3,TGTGCCAGCAGCCCGAGAGACGTTAGCGGGGGGGCTACAGATACGCAGTATTTT,CASSPRDVSGGATDTQYF
TRBJ1-1,few,14,.,TRBV10-3,TGTGCCATCAGCAACTACGCAGGGGATTCGGAAGCTTTCTTT,CAISNYAGDSEAFF
TRBJ2-1,.,14,TRBD2,TRBV2,TGTGCCAGCACCATCCTAGCGGACGGCCTTGAGCAGTTCTTC,CASTILADGLEQFF
TRBJ1-2,once,14,.,TRBV24-1,TGTGCCACCAGTGAATACCCAGTAAACTATGGCTACACCTTC,CATSEYPVNYGYTF
TRBJ1-4,.,12,.,TRBV7-2,TGTGCCAGCAGCCAACACAATGAAAAACTGTTTTTT,CASSQHNEKLFF
TRBJ1-4,.,16,TRBD1,TRBV28,TGTGCCAGCAGCTCCCTCCGGGACAGGGTCCGAGGGGTACTGTTTTTT,CASSSLRDRVRGVLFF
TRBJ2-3,.,13,.,TRBV5-4,TGTGCCAGCAGCGCAGGGGGCACAGATACGCAGTATTTT,CASSAGGTDTQYF
TRBJ1-3,.,16,.,TRBV11-2,TGTGCCAGCAGCCCCGGGGGATCGGGGGCTGGAAACACCATATATTTT,CASSPGGSGAGNTIYF
TRBJ1-2,.,13,.,TRBV28,TGTGCCAGCAGTTTATGGCAGGACTATGGCTACACCTTC,CASSLWQDYGYTF
TRBJ2-5,.,13,.,TRBV18,TGTGCCAGCGCGGGACAGCGCCAAGAGACCCAGTACTTC,CASAGQRQETQYF
TRBJ2-2,.,17,TRBD2,TRBV30,TGTGCCTGGAGTTCGATAGCGGGGGGACTGTTCACCGGGGAGCTGTTTTTT,CAWSSIAGGLFTGELFF
TRBJ1-4,.,15,.,TRBV27,TGTGCCAGCAGTTTATTTGCCGGGGAGGTTGAAAAACTGTTTTTT,CASSLFAGEVEKLFF
TRBJ1-1,.,12,.,TRBV5-1,TGCGCCAGCAGCCTTGGACTCCATGAAGCTTTCTTT,CASSLGLHEAFF
TRBJ1-2,.,14,.,TRBV2,TGTGCCAGCAGTGAGGGCGCGGGACGGTATGGCTACACCTTC,CASSEGAGRYGYTF
TRBJ1-2,.,15,.,TRBV5-4,TGTGCCAGCAGCTTGAAGGCAGGCCCTAACTATGGCTACACCTTC,CASSLKAGPNYGYTF
TRBJ1-1,.,13,TRBD1,TRBV30,TGTGCCTGGAGTAACAGGGGTAGCACTGAAGCTTTCTTT,CAWSNRGSTEAFF
TRBJ1-2,.,13,.,TRBV9,TGTGCCAGCAGCGACAACAGGGTGCGGGGCTACACCTTC,CASSDNRVRGYTF